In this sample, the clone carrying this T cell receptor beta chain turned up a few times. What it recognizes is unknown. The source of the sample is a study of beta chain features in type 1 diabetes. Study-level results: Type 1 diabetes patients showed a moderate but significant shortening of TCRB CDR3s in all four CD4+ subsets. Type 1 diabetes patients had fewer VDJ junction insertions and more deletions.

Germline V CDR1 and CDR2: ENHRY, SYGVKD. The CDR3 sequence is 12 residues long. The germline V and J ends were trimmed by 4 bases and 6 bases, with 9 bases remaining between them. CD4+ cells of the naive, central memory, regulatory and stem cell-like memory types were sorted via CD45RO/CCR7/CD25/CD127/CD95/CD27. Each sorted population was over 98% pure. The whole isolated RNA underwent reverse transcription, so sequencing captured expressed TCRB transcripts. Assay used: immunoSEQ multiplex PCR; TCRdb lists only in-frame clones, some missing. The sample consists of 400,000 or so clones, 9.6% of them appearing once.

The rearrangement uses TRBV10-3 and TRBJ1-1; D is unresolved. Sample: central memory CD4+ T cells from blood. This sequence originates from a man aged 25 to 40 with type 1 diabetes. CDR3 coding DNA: TGTGCCATCAGTGTCGGAGGAGCTGAAGCTTTCTTT. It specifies CAISVGGAEAFF.